This T cell receptor (beta chain) was identified in a study of T cell repertoires in cytomegalovirus infection. About the research overall: Through public TCR beta signatures, both CMV infection and matching HLA type were indicated.

V was clipped by 5 bases and J by 3 bases; unmatched bases: 10. The CDR3 loop spans 15 amino acids. CDR1 and CDR2 (germline): SGHRS, YFSETQ. Notes on the study in general: Pooled public TCR beta family frequency picked out CMV carriers with the relevant HLA. In two of eight donors, the top clonotype was HLA-C-restricted CMV-specific.

TCRdb called the reads again in MiXCR, with one record for every CDR3 protein. Here the sample spans around 450,000 distinct CDR3 sequences, under 40% being singletons. This clonotype was observed a few times. The antigen is not known. The chain combines TRBV5-1 with TRBJ2-7, with 8 bases aligning to TRBD1. Sequencing input: PBMCs. This TCR was sampled from a human donor in good health (CMV status not recorded). Some clones in this sample may be carry-over from other donors' samples. This CDR3 reads CASRPGTGTFYEQYF. Here the CDR3 DNA reads TGCGCCAGCAGGCCCGGGACAGGTACCTTCTACGAGCAGTACTTC.